This T cell receptor (beta chain) was documented in a study of OX40 agonist ivuxolimab in advanced cancers. People who had autoimmune disease history or systemic immunosuppression were excluded. As concerns this clone: Its antigen is not identified.

Produced via immunoSEQ multiplex PCR; TCRdb's table is partial and in-frame only. The sample gives around 19,000 clones, 85% to 90% of which show up once; just over 20% is in the top ten. Study-level results: Clonal expansion was among the lowest in partial responders at 0.1-3.0 mg/kg, especially CD8+.

J gave up 6 bases and V 0 bases, and 9 bases lay outside the gene matches. The CDR3 runs to 15 residues. Germline V CDR1 and CDR2: SGHRS, YFSETQ. V gene TRBV5-1 combines with J gene TRBJ2-7, with 7 positions matching TRBD1. Sequencing was performed on CD4+ or CD8+ T cells sorted from blood, taken in a trial of the OX40 agonist ivuxolimab. This clonotype was sampled from an adult with an advanced solid tumor such as melanoma, head and neck, liver or kidney cancer. This chain's CDR3 is CASSLGTGAFGEQYF. CDR3 coding DNA: TGCGCCAGCAGCTTGGGGACAGGTGCGTTCGGCGAGCAGTACTTC.